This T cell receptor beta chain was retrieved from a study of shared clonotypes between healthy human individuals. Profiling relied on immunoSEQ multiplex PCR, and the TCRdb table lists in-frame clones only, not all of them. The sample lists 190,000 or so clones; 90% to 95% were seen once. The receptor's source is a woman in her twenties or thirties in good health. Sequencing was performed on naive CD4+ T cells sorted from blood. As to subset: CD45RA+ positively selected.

This CDR3 reads CASSLISGGTKGNEQFF. CDR3 nucleotides: TGTGCCAGCAGCTTAATCTCGGGCGGGACAAAGGGCAATGAGCAGTTCTTC. The chain has TRBV7-6 and TRBJ2-1, with D tentatively TRBD1 or TRBD2 (6 bases each). The CDR3 sequence is 17 residues long. V lost 2 bases and J 6 bases, leaving 20 bases between the germline ends. The germline V gene encodes CDR1 SGHVS and CDR2 FNYEAQ.